This TCR beta chain was identified in a study of graft-versus-host responses after intestinal transplantation (dated by TCRdb to the early 2020s). With respect to the entire study: Multivisceral, liver-intestinal, or isolated intestinal transplants were received by the recipients. Every recipient was given anti-thymocyte globulin induction, then maintenance tacrolimus and steroids for around three years. After intestinal transplantation, graft-versus-host and host-versus-graft alloreactive T cell clones were followed in the graft, circulation and bone marrow using bulk TCR-beta CDR3 sequencing. Alloreactive clones were identified by sequencing pre-transplant mixed lymphocyte reaction products and comparing these products with unstimulated pre-transplant donor and recipient T cells. A cohort of approximately 23 intestinal transplant recipients, including one retransplant, was enrolled, and a few patients lacking pretransplant specimens were excluded. A peak of at least 4% donor T cells among recipient peripheral blood mononuclear cells was the definition used for donor T cell macrochimerism. Rather than being sequenced by the commercial service, samples from a few later patients were sequenced in-house on an Illumina MiSeq and processed with MiXCR.

For this clone: Its binding antigen is unknown. The input lacks base qualities; no much larger clone sits a single base away.

Overall study outcomes, separate from this receptor: Early after transplant, declines in HvG clones were associated with peak levels of circulating GvH clones. In patients with donor T cell macrochimerism, the allografts had high GvH to HvG T cell clonal ratios. The relatively low number and heterogeneity of intestinal transplant patients limited the conclusions. GvH clones were detected in recipient bone marrow, and some of these GvH clones were observed earlier in ileal mucosa or blood, consistent with an intestinal mucosal origin.

Dithiothreitol, EDTA incubations and collagenase D digestion were used to isolate intraepithelial and lamina propria lymphocytes from graft specimens. Serial intestinal graft biopsy specimens collected up to 600 days after transplant underwent bulk TCR-beta sequencing. Preparation of the library involved the immunoSEQ multiplex PCR assay. For most patients, genomic DNA was subjected to high-throughput TCR-beta CDR3 sequencing by Adaptive Biotechnologies. Turning to the authors' computational methods: TCR sequencing data for around 20 patients were retrieved from Adaptive's ImmunoSEQ software; a few other patients were processed with MiXCR and VDJtools. Because the origin of CDR3 nucleotide sequences shared between donor and recipient could not be assigned, those sequences were removed. At least 2-fold expansion over unstimulated cells and a minimum CFSE-low frequency of 0.002% (template counts) or 0.001% (read counts) were required for clones to be classified as alloreactive. A clone was considered mappable if detected in the sequenced pre-transplant spleen, lymph node, or MLR CFSE-low populations of the donor or recipient. Cumulative frequency of alloreactive clones was calculated as a percentage of all sequences weighted by copy number. As stored in TCRdb, this immuneACCESS dataset retains in-frame rearrangements with V and J assigned. A fraction of the clones does not appear; measured against another copy, unresolved V genes explain less than half of the discrepancy, and the remainder lacks a known reason. V, J and clone size are taken as reported in that table, and D and trimming were inferred from the DNA itself. The sample contains approximately 15,000 clones, 80% of them found a single time. The ten largest clones add up to approximately 18% of the sample.

CDR3 length: 15 amino acids, cysteine to phenylalanine. The read is trimmed to its CDR3 DNA, 45 bases read in frame from base 1. Via the germline V gene (reference sequence), CDR1 is GTSNPN and CDR2 SVGIG. V gives up 0 bases and J gives up 5 bases, and the segment between their germline ends measures 16 bases. The chain was built from TRBV30 and TRBJ2-5, and TRBD1 may be the D gene, going by 6 matching bases. Source: ileum tissue, taken about 15 weeks after intestinal transplant. This clonotype originated in a human patient who received an intestinal transplant, so some T cells may come from the graft donor. The bases are TGTGCCTGGAGTGTACCGACAGGATATCAGGAGACCCAGTACTTC. This is translated as CAWSVPTGYQETQYF.